What follows describes a single T cell receptor (beta chain). Its target antigen remains unknown. No base qualities exist here, and no much larger clone lies one base off it. These data belong to a study of graft-versus-host responses after intestinal transplantation (dated by TCRdb to about 2021). In the study overall: Recipients received multivisceral, liver-intestinal, or isolated intestinal transplants. All recipients received anti-thymocyte globulin induction followed by maintenance tacrolimus and steroids for approximately 3 years. After intestinal transplantation, graft-versus-host and host-versus-graft alloreactive T cell clones were followed in the graft, circulation and bone marrow using bulk TCR-beta CDR3 sequencing. Alloreactive clones were identified by sequencing pre-transplant mixed lymphocyte reaction products and comparing these products with unstimulated pre-transplant donor and recipient T cells. Of the approximately 24 intestinal transplant recipients enrolled in the cohort, one of whom was a retransplant, 3 patients without pretransplant specimens were excluded. A peak of at least 4% donor T cells among recipient peripheral blood mononuclear cells was the definition used for donor T cell macrochimerism. Rather than going through the commercial service, samples from a few later patients were sequenced in-house on an Illumina MiSeq and processed with MiXCR. Beyond this particular receptor, the publication reports: GvH clones turned up in recipient bone marrow, with some appearing earlier in ileal mucosa or blood, a pattern consistent with an intestinal mucosal origin. Early after transplant, peak levels of circulating GvH clones were associated with declines in HvG clones. The conclusions were limited by the relatively low number and heterogeneity of the intestinal transplant patients. Patients with donor T cell macrochimerism had high GvH to HvG T cell clonal ratios in their allografts.

Libraries were constructed by the immunoSEQ multiplex PCR assay. In most patients, genomic DNA was isolated using the Qiagen DNeasy Blood and Tissue Kit and sent frozen to Adaptive Biotechnologies for TCR sequencing. For most patients, genomic DNA was subjected to high-throughput TCR-beta CDR3 sequencing by Adaptive Biotechnologies. Regarding the original processing steps: Adaptive's ImmunoSEQ software was the source of the TCR sequencing data for around 20 patients, while three other patients were processed with MiXCR and VDJtools. To correct CD4 versus CD8 sorting errors, any sequence found in both subsets at a frequency ratio below 5:1 was removed. CDR3 nucleotide sequences shared by donor and recipient were removed because the origin of these sequences could not be assigned. At least 2-fold expansion over unstimulated cells and a minimum CFSE-low frequency of 0.002% (template counts) or 0.001% (read counts) were required for clones to be classified as alloreactive. Clones detected in sequenced pre-transplant spleen, lymph node, or MLR CFSE-low populations of the donor or recipient were defined as mappable. Cumulative frequency of alloreactive clones was calculated as a percentage of all sequences weighted by copy number. The table was pulled from immuneACCESS by TCRdb, which kept in-frame rearrangements only. Such tables lose some clones; where checked, under half of the loss comes from unresolved V genes, and the rest has no known cause. Clone size and the V and J calls come from that table; the DNA yielded D and trimming. The sample data list tens of thousands of clones, and around 85% of these were observed just once. Around 0.5% of the sample belongs to the ten largest clones.

The CDR3 starts with the cysteine, ends with the phenylalanine, and has 13 residues. CDR3 DNA only is kept here, 39 bases in frame from base 1. The germline V gene supplies CDR1 SGHNT and CDR2 YENEEA. The V end gives up 2 bases and the J end 8 bases, leaving 1 base in the junction not matched to a gene. Sample time point, as interpreted from the label and publication: cells obtained before transplantation from donor or recipient. CD3+CD4+ and CD3+CD8+ populations were FACS-sorted from unstimulated pre-transplant donor and recipient cells taken from spleen or lymph nodes. The rearrangement combines TRBV11-3 with TRBJ1-4, and TRBD1 matches 8 of the central bases. This sequence was found in a human donor who was the organ donor for an intestinal transplant. The sample in question was unstimulated CD4+ T cells sorted from spleen or lymph node cells, obtained before transplant. The bases read TGTGCCAGCAGCTTACGGGACAGGGAAAAACTGTTTTTT. Its product reads: CASSLRDREKLFF.